These 6 T cell receptor beta chains share one sample of origin, sequenced in a study of blood T cell repertoires in COVID-19. Sequencing used immunoSEQ multiplex PCR; TCRdb keeps in-frame clones, though not all of them. Among over 150,000 clones, about 85% were seen once, and the ten largest hold approximately 7%. Specimen: peripheral blood. These TCRs come from an elderly man with COVID-19, enrolled during active disease.

This chain joins TRBV5-6 and TRBJ1-4, with 8 bases fitting TRBD1. V lost 1 base, J lost 7 bases, and 6 bases stayed unmatched. This CDR3 has 15 amino acids. Germline V lookup: CDR1 SGHDT, CDR2 YYEEEE. The CDR3 sequence: CASSLIGQGSEKLFF. CDR3 coding DNA: TGTGCCAGCAGCTTGATAGGACAGGGAAGTGAAAAACTGTTTTTT.

V gene TRBV7-2 combines with J gene TRBJ1-3, with TRBD1 matching over 9 bases. This CDR3 has 17 amino acids. After removal of 0 bases from V and 0 bases from J, the junction contained 3 bases not matched to a gene. Germline V gene data show CDR1 as SGHTA and CDR2 as FQGNSA. CDR3 amino acids: CASSLAPDRGSGNTIYF. CDR3 nucleotides: TGTGCCAGCAGCTTAGCGCCGGACAGGGGCTCTGGAAACACCATATATTTT.

This chain uses TRBV9 with TRBJ1-2; TRBD1 matches at 7 bases. V lost 6 bases and J lost 2; bases outside the gene matches: 7. The CDR3 covers 14 residues. CDR1 SGDLS and CDR2 YYNGEE come from the germline V gene. CDR3 DNA sequence: TGTGCCAGCAACACCGGGACAGCGAACTATGGCTACACCTTC. This gives the protein CASNTGTANYGYTF.

V gene TRBV5-1 combines with J gene TRBJ1-1, with a tentative D call TRBD1 (6 bases). Germline V gives CDR1 SGHRS, CDR2 YFSETQ. The CDR3 runs to 13 residues. The germline V and J ends were trimmed by 0 bases and 6 bases, with 9 bases remaining between them. The CDR3 protein is CASSLAGTPEAFF. The CDR3 coding sequence is TGCGCCAGCAGCTTGGCCGGGACACCTGAAGCTTTCTTT.

J is TRBJ1-5 and V is TRBV12-3 or TRBV12-4; D possibly corresponds to TRBD1 (5 bases). This CDR3 spans 13 amino acids. V lost 6 bases and J 3 bases, leaving 9 bases between the germline ends. The CDR3 DNA reads as TGTGCCAGCAGGGGGGGGGTCAATCAGCCCCAGCATTTT. This encodes CASRGGVNQPQHF.

This clone was seen once. V gene TRBV5-1 combines with J gene TRBJ2-3; perhaps TRBD2 as D (6 bases). Trimming took 4 bases from V and 7 from J, leaving 22 bases between them. CDR3 size: 16 residues. Germline values: CDR1 SGHRS, CDR2 YFSETQ. In DNA, the CDR3 is TGCGCCAGCAGCCAACAGCTATCGCGGGGTATGCATACGCAGTATTTT. It specifies CASSQQLSRGMHTQYF. Filled out from reference TRBV5-1 and TRBJ2-3, the complete variable domain reads KAGVTQTPRYLIKTRGQQVTLSCSPISGHRSVSWYQQTPGQGLQFLFEYFSETQRNKGNFPGRFSGRQFSNSRSEMNVSTLELGDSALYLCASSQQLSRGMHTQYFGPGTRLTVL.